The 27 T cell receptor beta chains below were found in one sample sequenced in a study of cytomegalovirus exposure and HLA in healthy donors. Primers included in the PCR were 60 Vbeta and 13 Jbeta primers. Repertoires were generated with immunoSEQ multiplex PCR, while TCRdb's copy carries only in-frame clones and drops some. Altogether approximately 210,000 clones are present, 70% to 80% being singletons, with the ten largest covering roughly 1.4%. The source material was PBMCs. These receptors were taken from a woman aged 45 to 65 in good health and CMV-seronegative.

V gene TRBV11-2 combines with J gene TRBJ2-1; D might be TRBD2 (6 bases). Germline CDR1 SGHAT, CDR2 FQNNGV. The CDR3 runs to 18 residues. Trimming cost V 4 bases and J 7 bases, with 26 bases left between them. DNA of the CDR3: TGTGCCAGCAGCTCCCTGGCCCGGGAGCGCTCCCGTACAAATGAGCAGTTCTTC. Translated, it gives CASSSLARERSRTNEQFF.

V and J are TRBV19 and TRBJ2-5; D is undetermined. The V end lost 3 bases, the J end lost 4 bases, and 9 bases lay between the germline ends. The CDR3 sequence is 13 residues long. From germline, CDR1 is LNHDA and CDR2 SQIVND (reference sequence). CDR3 nucleotides: TGTGCCAGTAGTATTACATCAGGAGAGACCCAGTACTTC. It encodes CASSITSGETQYF.

The chain employs TRBV6-1 and TRBJ1-6; D perhaps matches TRBD1 (6 bases). The CDR3 runs 14 residues. V was shortened by 7 bases and J by 11 bases, with 18 bases between the two germline ends. The germline V gene encodes CDR1 MNHNS and CDR2 SASEGT. The CDR3 region is CASIRDTARPPLHF. The DNA for the CDR3 is TGTGCCAGCATCCGGGACACGGCTCGTCCACCCCTCCACTTT.

The chain has TRBV7-3 and TRBJ2-1; 11 positions match TRBD2. CDR1 and CDR2 (germline): SGHTA, FQGTGA. The CDR3 covers 18 residues. J lost 4 bases, V lost 2 bases, and 10 bases had no gene match. The CDR3 coding sequence is TGTGCCAGCAGCTTAGGCGCTAGCGGGGGGCCAGGTTACAATGAGCAGTTCTTC. It specifies CASSLGASGGPGYNEQFF.

This chain uses TRBV2 with TRBJ1-2, with 11 bases matching TRBD1. There are 15 residues in the CDR3. CDR1 SNHLY and CDR2 FYNNEI come from the germline V gene. The trim removed 5 bases at V and 1 base at J, leaving 3 bases unmatched. The DNA of the CDR3 is TGTGCCAGCAGTCTGGACAGGGGGCTTAACTATGGCTACACCTTC. Protein: CASSLDRGLNYGYTF.

This clone showed up just once. The V call is TRBV29-1, the J call TRBJ2-3; 10 nucleotides line up with TRBD2. V shed 4 bases, J shed 0 bases, and the junction held 7 bases outside the gene matches. Germline V CDR1 and CDR2: SQVTM, ANQGSEA. This CDR3 is 16 amino acids long. Here the CDR3 DNA reads TGCAGCGTTGGGGGACTAGCGAGAGGCAGCACAGATACGCAGTATTTT. It translates to CSVGGLARGSTDTQYF.

This clone was found once. The chain uses TRBV4-3 and TRBJ2-2, with 8 bases fitting TRBD2. V gave up 4 bases and J gave up 2 bases; unmatched junction bases: 3. From germline, CDR1 is LGHNA and CDR2 YSLEER. The CDR3 has 15 residues. The CDR3 nucleotides read TGCGCCAGCAGCCCTGCGGGGGGAAACACCGGGGAGCTGTTTTTT. It is translated as CASSPAGGNTGELFF.

V is TRBV7-9 and J is TRBJ2-3; 7 nucleotides match TRBD2. V trimming: 7 bases; J trimming: 7 bases; junction bases outside the gene matches: 23. In germline, CDR1 is SEHNR, CDR2 FQNEAQ (reference sequence). The CDR3 has 18 residues. In nucleotides, the CDR3 is TGTGCCAGCATTCCTAGTAGGGAGGGGCCCGCCTCGTTAAATACGCAGTATTTT. Encoded protein: CASIPSREGPASLNTQYF. The full variable domain, completed using reference TRBV7-9 and TRBJ2-3, is DTGVSQNPRHKITKRGQNVTFRCDPISEHNRLYWYRQTLGQGPEFLTYFQNEAQLEKSRLLSDRFSAERPKGSFSTLEIQRTEQGDSAMYLCASIPSREGPASLNTQYFGPGTRLTVL.

The CDR3 region has the DNA TGTGCCAGCAGCTTAAAGCGGGAGTCTAAGGGGCAGTACTTC. It translates to CASSLKRESKGQYF. The chain links TRBV7-2 to TRBJ2-7, with 8 bases matching TRBD2. The V gene's germline CDR1 is SGHTA and CDR2 FQGNSA. CDR3 length equals 14 residues. Trimming removed 2 bases from V and 9 bases from J; junction bases left unmatched: 9.

The chain carries TRBV7-2 and TRBJ2-2; D may be TRBD1 (6 bases). CDR3 length: 17 residues. Germline V gene data show CDR1 as SGHTA and CDR2 as FQGNSA. Trimming pared 5 bases from V and 2 bases from J, leaving 18 bases between. DNA of the CDR3: TGTGCCAGCAGCCCGATATACAGGGTACGAAACACCGGGGAGCTGTTTTTT. Its translation: CASSPIYRVRNTGELFF.

This chain joins TRBV9 and TRBJ2-1; D unclear. This CDR3 has 14 amino acids. Per the germline V gene, CDR1 is SGDLS and CDR2 is YYNGEE. The V end lost 0 bases, the J end lost 10 bases, and 14 bases lay between the germline ends. CDR3 nucleotide sequence: TGTGCCAGCAGCGTAGCTCGCGCAGCTAGGGAGCAGTTCTTC. This encodes CASSVARAAREQFF.

J is TRBJ1-1 and V is TRBV12-5, with D perhaps TRBD1 (6 bases). Germline lookup yields CDR1 LGHNT and CDR2 FRNRAP. This CDR3 comprises 14 residues. The ends were cut back, 5 bases at V and 5 bases at J, with 15 bases in the middle. The CDR3 nucleotides are TGTGCTAGTGGTCCCGGGACAAGGAGGACTGAAGCTTTCTTT. It yields the protein CASGPGTRRTEAFF.

The J gene is TRBJ1-1, the V gene TRBV7-2; perhaps TRBD1 as D (5 bases). Trimming shortened V by 2 bases and J by 8 bases, and 15 bases separated the two germline ends. CDR1 is SGHTA, CDR2 FQGNSA, per germline. The CDR3 consists of 14 residues. The CDR3 is CASSLPGLTREAFF. CDR3 nucleotides: TGTGCCAGCAGCTTACCAGGGCTAACAAGGGAAGCTTTCTTT.

The genes are TRBV18 and TRBJ1-2, with 7 bases fitting TRBD1. J lost 4 bases, V lost 2 bases, and 1 base had no gene match. Germline CDR1 and CDR2: KGHSH and LQKENI. The CDR3 consists of 13 residues. The CDR3 here is CASSPGQVYGYTF. CDR3 DNA: TGTGCCAGCTCACCAGGACAGGTCTATGGCTACACCTTC.

This chain uses TRBV29-1 with TRBJ2-1; 10 bases line up with TRBD2. Trimming took 1 base from V and 0 from J; bases not matched to a gene: 6. Germline V CDR1 and CDR2: SQVTM, ANQGSEA. CDR3 length equals 17 residues. The CDR3 here is CSVEGLAGSPSYNEQFF. The CDR3 DNA sequence: TGCAGCGTTGAAGGACTAGCGGGTTCTCCCTCCTACAATGAGCAGTTCTTC.

This clone was detected once. This chain connects TRBV4-3 to TRBJ2-7; a possible D gene is TRBD2 (6 bases). CDR3 length equals 15 residues. Germline lookup yields CDR1 LGHNA and CDR2 YSLEER. V was trimmed by 4 bases and J by 2 bases, leaving 15 bases between them. This CDR3 is CASSPYGTGAYEQYF. Written as DNA, the CDR3 is TGCGCCAGCAGCCCCTACGGGACGGGAGCCTACGAGCAGTACTTC.

The gene calls are TRBV7-2 and TRBJ2-7; 8 bases match TRBD1. The germline CDR1 and CDR2 sequences are SGHTA and FQGNSA. V gave up 1 base and J gave up 5 bases; unmatched junction bases: 10. The CDR3 runs 16 residues. Here the CDR3 reads CASSLGVRTGIDEQYF. CDR3 nucleotides: TGTGCCAGCAGCTTAGGGGTTAGGACAGGGATCGACGAGCAGTACTTC.

The rearrangement uses TRBV19 and TRBJ1-4; 8 bases align to TRBD1. The V and J ends lost 1 base and 11 bases, in that order; junction bases with no gene match: 6. Per germline, CDR1 LNHDA and CDR2 SQIVND (reference sequence). This CDR3 contains 14 residues. The CDR3 region is CASSIGGQVTKLFF. For the CDR3, the DNA is TGTGCCAGTAGTATAGGGGGACAGGTTACGAAACTGTTTTTT. The whole variable domain, filled in from reference TRBV19 and TRBJ1-4, reads DGGITQSPKYLFRKEGQNVTLSCEQNLNHDAMYWYRQDPGQGLRLIYYSQIVNDFQKGDIAEGYSVSREKKESFPLTVTSAQKNPTAFYLCASSIGGQVTKLFFGSGTQLSVL.

The V call is TRBV6-1, the J call TRBJ1-2; D might be TRBD1 (5 bases). CDR1 and CDR2 (germline): MNHNS, SASEGT. The CDR3 is 13 residues long. Trimming left V 2 bases short and J 4 bases short, with 8 bases between. The DNA of the CDR3 is TGTGCCAGCAGTGAACTAACAGGCTATGGCTACACCTTC. It encodes CASSELTGYGYTF.

The rearrangement joins TRBV27 to TRBJ1-1; 10 bases agree with TRBD1. J was trimmed by 2 bases and V by 7 bases; bases with no gene match: 7. This CDR3 is 15 amino acids long. Germline V CDR1 and CDR2: MNHEY, SMNVEV (reference sequence). CDR3 region: CASKGTGALNTEAFF. The DNA for the CDR3 is TGTGCCAGCAAAGGGACAGGGGCGTTAAACACTGAAGCTTTCTTT.

The chain couples TRBV7-6 to TRBJ2-7; 7 nucleotides match TRBD1. Unmatched junction bases numbered 1, after V lost 5 bases and J lost 0 bases. The CDR3 consists of 13 residues. From germline, CDR1 is SGHVS and CDR2 FNYEAQ. The CDR3 protein is CASSPGGSYEQYF. The DNA of the CDR3 is TGTGCCAGCAGCCCAGGGGGCTCCTACGAGCAGTACTTC. Looking up the rest from reference TRBV7-6 and TRBJ2-7 gives the full variable domain: GAGVSQSPRYKVTKRGQDVALRCDPISGHVSLYWYRQALGQGPEFLTYFNYEAQQDKSGLPNDRFSAERPEGSISTLTIQRTEQRDSAMYRCASSPGGSYEQYFGPGTRLTVT.

Only a few counts were recorded for this clone. The chain is built from TRBV4-3 and TRBJ1-3; 11 nucleotides align to TRBD1. Germline V gene data show CDR1 as LGHNA and CDR2 as YSLEER. This CDR3 has 17 residues. J lost 0 bases, V lost 4 bases, and 5 bases had no gene match. CDR3 in amino acids: CASSRDRGISSGNTIYF. The CDR3 bases are TGCGCCAGCAGCCGGGACAGGGGGATTAGCTCTGGAAACACCATATATTTT.

As DNA, the CDR3 is TGTGCCAGCGGACAGGGGCGCCTCCAGCAGTACTTC. Its protein product is CASGQGRLQQYF. The chain has TRBV6-6 and TRBJ2-7; 9 bases are a match to TRBD1. Germline CDR1 is MNHNY and CDR2 is SVGAGI (reference sequence). The CDR3 runs 12 residues. Losses at the gene ends were 8 bases for V and 8 bases for J; bases not matched to a gene: 7.

The chain recombines TRBV7-9 with TRBJ1-2, with a weak D call TRBD1 (6 bases). Germline V gene data show CDR1 as SEHNR and CDR2 as FQNEAQ (reference sequence). The CDR3 runs 15 residues. The V end lost 5 bases, the J end lost 7 bases, and 20 bases lay between the germline ends. The CDR3 region has the DNA TGTGCCAGCAGCCCAACTACTGGACAGCTACCTGGCTACACCTTC. Protein product: CASSPTTGQLPGYTF.

The CDR3 DNA reads as TGTGCCAGTAGTATAGATCCCCGAATCCCGGGACAGCGAATCTCTGGGGCCAACGTCCTGACTTTC. Translated: CASSIDPRIPGQRISGANVLTF. The chain uses TRBV19 and TRBJ2-6; TRBD1 matches at 7 bases. The CDR3 is 22 residues long. The V gene's germline CDR1 is LNHDA and CDR2 SQIVND (reference sequence). With 0 bases clipped from V and 0 bases from J, the junction kept 17 bases outside the gene matches.

The chain carries TRBV7-8 and TRBJ2-1, with D possibly TRBD2 on 6 matching bases. Germline CDR1 is SGHVS and CDR2 is FQNEAQ. The V and J ends lost 1 base and 10 bases respectively, with 14 bases between them. The CDR3 is 14 amino acids. The CDR3 sequence is CASSLGIGAGEQFF. CDR3 DNA sequence: TGTGCCAGCAGCTTAGGAATAGGGGCGGGAGAGCAGTTCTTC.

This clone was detected only once. The chain joins TRBV6-5 to TRBJ2-2; D may be TRBD2 (6 bases). This CDR3 has 15 amino acids. Germline V gene sequence: CDR1 MNHEY, CDR2 SVGAGI. V shed 4 bases and J shed 6 bases, with 15 bases lying between them. The CDR3 DNA follows: TGTGCCAGCAGTTTTAGGGGCGGGATCCCCGGGGAGCTGTTTTTT. As protein: CASSFRGGIPGELFF.